The entry below gives a single T cell receptor beta chain sequence along with its context. Germline V gives CDR1 SGHNT, CDR2 YYREEE (reference sequence). With 0 bases removed from V and 9 bases from J, the gap between germline ends came to 7 bases. The CDR3 covers 13 residues. The repertoire was sequenced with immunoSEQ multiplex PCR; TCRdb's copy has only in-frame clones and lacks some. The sample lists 80,000 or so clones; 82% were seen once. This sample was taken from a study of blood T cell repertoires in COVID-19. Source material: peripheral blood. This clonotype was obtained from a man older than 75 with acute or convalescent COVID-19. The chain carries TRBV5-4 and TRBJ1-6; perhaps TRBD1 as D (6 bases). The CDR3 loop reads CASSLGGRSPLHF. CDR3 DNA: TGTGCCAGCAGCTTGGGGGGGCGTTCACCCCTCCACTTT.